The T cell receptor beta chain described here comes from a study of identical twins. General study points: Cross-sectional statistical analysis was relied on for the conclusions, without the same donors being followed. Analyses of zero insertions could be partly confounded by invariant MAIT and iNKT cells. There were fewer insertions in abundant cord blood beta clonotypes, but memory repertoires showed no such pattern.

The sample holds a few counts of this clonotype. Antigen: not known. V was trimmed by 1 base and J by 3 bases, leaving 11 bases between them. In germline, CDR1 is DFQATT, CDR2 SNEGSKA (reference sequence). The CDR3 runs to 14 residues. MiXCR, applied by TCRdb to the 5' RACE reads, yields one record per CDR3 protein. The repertoire holds around 510,000 distinct CDR3 sequences, with approximately 14% as singletons. In addition, the sample was reused for a study of yellow fever vaccine responses in identical twins.

The sequencing sample was made of CD4+ T cells sorted from blood. The chain links TRBV20-1 to TRBJ2-3; D gene uncertain. The origin of this receptor is a woman younger than 30 in good health. In DNA form, the CDR3 reads TGCAGTGCTAGAGTCGTCGGTTGGACAGATACGCAGTATTTT. Translating gives CSARVVGWTDTQYF.